This T cell receptor beta chain was observed in a study of human thymus T cells. Broader study findings: Related research found strongly overlapping thymic repertoires in unrelated individuals. The authors found apparently biased V and J gene usage in thymic and blood repertoires.

As concerns this clone: Its antigen is unidentified.

It was from resections taken during corrective heart surgery that the thymus tissue came. Having corrective surgery for congenital heart defects, healthy Finnish infants were the ones who donated. Profiled with immunoSEQ multiplex PCR; TCRdb holds only in-frame clones, not every one. The repertoire has roughly 130,000 clones, approximately 96% of them found once; the top ten carry more than 0.02%. Sequenced material: thymus tissue. The clonotype originates from a boy in the first two years of life with a congenital heart defect but otherwise immunologically healthy.

CDR3 in DNA: TGTGCCATCAGTGACGGGGGGCCCTCCTACGAGCAGTACTTC. Residues: CAISDGGPSYEQYF. The V call is TRBV10-3, the J call TRBJ2-7; D may be TRBD2 (7 bases). This CDR3 spans 14 amino acids. The V end lost 3 bases, the J end lost 0 bases, and 9 bases lay between the germline ends. Germline V gives CDR1 ENHRY, CDR2 SYGVKD.